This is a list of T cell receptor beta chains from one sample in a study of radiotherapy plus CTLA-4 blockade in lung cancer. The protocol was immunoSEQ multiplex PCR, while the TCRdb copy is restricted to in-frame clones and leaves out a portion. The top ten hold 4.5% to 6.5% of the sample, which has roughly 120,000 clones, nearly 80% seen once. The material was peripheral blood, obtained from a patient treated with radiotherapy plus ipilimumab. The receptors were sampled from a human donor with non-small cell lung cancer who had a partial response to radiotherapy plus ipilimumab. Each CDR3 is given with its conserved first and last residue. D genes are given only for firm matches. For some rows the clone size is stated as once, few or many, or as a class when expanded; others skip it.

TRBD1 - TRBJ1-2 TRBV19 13 TGTGCCAGTAGTGAGACAGGGCCCTATGGCTACACCTTC CASSETGPYGYTF
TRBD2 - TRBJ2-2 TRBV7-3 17 TGTGCCAGCAGCTTAATTCCGACTAGCGGGGGCGGCGGGGAGCTGTTTTTT CASSLIPTSGGGGELFF
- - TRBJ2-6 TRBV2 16 TGTGCCAGCAGTGTATACAGGGACTCTGGGGCCAACGTCCTGACTTTC CASSVYRDSGANVLTF
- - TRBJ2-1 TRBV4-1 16 TGCGCCAGCAGCCAAAACGGGGCCGGAGGGCACAATGAGCAGTTCTTC CASSQNGAGGHNEQFF
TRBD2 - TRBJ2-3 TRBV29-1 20 TGCAGCGTTGAAGGGGGGGATGTGTCTTCGACGGGAGGGCCCACAGATACGCAGTATTTT CSVEGGDVSSTGGPTDTQYF
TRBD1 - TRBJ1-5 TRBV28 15 TGTGCCAGCAGTTTAGGGGACAGGATTCATCAGCCCCAGCATTTT CASSLGDRIHQPQHF
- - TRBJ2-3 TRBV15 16 TGTGCCACCAGTGATCCCGGCCAGGCTGGCACAGATACGCAGTATTTT CATSDPGQAGTDTQYF
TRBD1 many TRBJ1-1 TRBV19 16 TGTGCCAGTACCGGACCGACAGGGACGGGAAACACTGAAGCTTTCTTT CASTGPTGTGNTEAFF
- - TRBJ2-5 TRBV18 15 TGTGCCAGCTCACCAATCGGGAGCTCCCAAGAGACCCAGTACTTC CASSPIGSSQETQYF
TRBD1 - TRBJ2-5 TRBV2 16 TGTGCCAGCAGGTTAGGGGCAGGGGGTTTTCAAGAGACCCAGTACTTC CASRLGAGGFQETQYF
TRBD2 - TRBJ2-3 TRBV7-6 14 TGTGCCAGCAGCGTGGGACTAGCTGCAGATACGCAGTATTTT CASSVGLAADTQYF
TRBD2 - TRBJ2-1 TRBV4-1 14 TGCGCCAGCAGCTTGCCTAGCGGCTACAATGAGCAGTTCTTC CASSLPSGYNEQFF
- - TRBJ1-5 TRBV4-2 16 TGTGCCAGCAGCCAAGAGGCTTCAAGTTCCAATCAGCCCCAGCATTTT CASSQEASSSNQPQHF
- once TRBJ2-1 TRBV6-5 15 TGTGCCAGCAGCCCAATAGTCCGAGGTAACAATGAGCAGTTCTTC CASSPIVRGNNEQFF
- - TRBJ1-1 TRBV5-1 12 TGCGCCAGCAGGTGGGAGGGCACTGAAGCTTTCTTT CASRWEGTEAFF
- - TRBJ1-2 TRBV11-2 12 TGTGCCAGCAGTCGAAACAGTGATGGCTACACCTTC CASSRNSDGYTF
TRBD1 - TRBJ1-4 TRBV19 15 TGTGCCAGTAGTCTGAGACAGGGTCGAGGTGAAAAACTGTTTTTT CASSLRQGRGEKLFF
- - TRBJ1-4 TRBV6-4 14 TGTGCCAGCAGTGACTCAGGGGCAGGAGAAAAACTGTTTTTT CASSDSGAGEKLFF
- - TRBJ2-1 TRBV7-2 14 TGTGCCAGCAGCTTAGCGGAGACTAGGGGTGAGCAGTTCTTC CASSLAETRGEQFF
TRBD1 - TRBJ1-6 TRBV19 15 TGTGCCAGTAGTGTAAAACGACAGGGGAATTCACCCCTCCACTTT CASSVKRQGNSPLHF
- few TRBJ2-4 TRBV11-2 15 TGTGCCAGCAGCTTAGATGACCTACGGGGAAACATTCAGTACTTC CASSLDDLRGNIQYF
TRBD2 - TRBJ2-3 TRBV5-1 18 TGCGCCAGCAGCCTGACCCCCGAAAGCGGGAGGAGAACAGATACGCAGTATTTT CASSLTPESGRRTDTQYF
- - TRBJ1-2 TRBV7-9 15 TGTGCCAGCAGCTTGATGGGGCCGCACAGGGATGGCTACACCTTC CASSLMGPHRDGYTF